Included here is one TCR beta chain sequence, with context. Its antigen is not identified. Per the germline V gene, CDR1 is MDHEN and CDR2 is SYDVKM. J lost 2 bases, V lost 5 bases, and 3 bases had no gene match. This CDR3 region has 14 residues. The data belong to a study of cytotoxic CD8 clonotypes in ibrutinib-treated CLL. Study in general: Response material was collected after a median around 12 months of treatment, range 6 to 36. Findings of the study overall: Relative to age-matched healthy donors, clonality at baseline was higher, and it tracked circulating CD8+ T-cell counts. With treatment, public clonotypes, which were uncommon, either contracted or remained stable.

Deep sequencing aimed at 1 in 200,000 to 1 in 1 million T cells' resolution. Repertoires were generated with immunoSEQ multiplex PCR, while TCRdb's copy carries only in-frame clones and drops some. The sample carries 55,000 to 85,000 clones, less than 95% recorded once. This TCR was recovered from a human donor with chronic lymphocytic leukemia. The sequences come from PBMCs, collected after 12 months of ibrutinib treatment. The chain carries TRBV28 and TRBJ2-7; TRBD1 matches at 10 bases. As DNA, the CDR3 is TGTGCCAGCAGTCGTGGACAGGGGGCCTACGAGCAGTACTTC. Protein: CASSRGQGAYEQYF.